The text below deals with one T cell receptor (beta chain). This entry belongs to a study of early T cells in non-severe SARS-CoV-2 infection. Each CDR3 protein gets one entry after TCRdb re-called the 5' RACE reads with MiXCR. Of tens of thousands of distinct CDR3 sequences listed, around 15% were seen once; the top ten hold roughly 12%. CDR1 is MNHEY and CDR2 is SMNVEV in the germline V gene (reference sequence). Trimming removed 10 bases from V and 0 bases from J, with 13 bases in between. The CDR3 runs 14 residues. The sequenced sample was whole blood. This clonotype originated in an adult who was a healthcare worker with PCR-confirmed SARS-CoV-2 infection or an uninfected control (not recorded which). The chain uses TRBV27 and TRBJ1-5; D is unresolved. CDR3 amino acids: CATGIGDSNQPQHF. The CDR3 DNA reads TGTGCCACCGGGATAGGAGATAGCAATCAGCCCCAGCATTTT.